The 32 T cell receptor beta chains presented below share a single source sample, sequenced in a study of T cell responses to AZD1222 COVID-19 vaccine. Generated by immunoSEQ multiplex PCR, the TCRdb table keeps only in-frame clones and is missing some. The sample has some 200,000 clones; approximately 93% are singletons. Sequencing was performed on peripheral blood, taken 28 days after the second AZD1222 dose. These receptors were collected from an adult who received the AZD1222 COVID-19 vaccine.

This clone was seen only once. CDR3 sequence (DNA): TGCAGCGTTGAAGTCGGGGAGCTGTTTTTT. This encodes CSVEVGELFF. The chain carries TRBV29-1 and TRBJ2-2; no reliable D call. This CDR3 comprises 10 residues. Trimming took off 1 base at V and 7 bases at J, with 1 base between the two ends. Germline CDR1 reads SQVTM; CDR2 reads ANQGSEA.

The chain combines TRBV5-1 with TRBJ1-2; D might be TRBD1 (5 bases). Trimming shortened V by 0 bases and J by 4 bases, and 13 bases separated the two germline ends. CDR1 is SGHRS and CDR2 is YFSETQ in the germline V gene. The CDR3 has 15 residues. In nucleotides, the CDR3 is TGCGCCAGCAGCTTGGGTGGAAGGGGAATCTATGGCTACACCTTC. It encodes CASSLGGRGIYGYTF.

The rearrangement links TRBV27 to TRBJ1-1, with D perhaps TRBD1 (5 bases). Germline-derived CDR1 and CDR2 are MNHEY and SMNVEV (reference sequence). The V end lost 4 bases, the J end lost 0 bases, and 15 bases lay between the germline ends. This CDR3 has 16 residues. Written as DNA, the CDR3 is TGTGCCAGCAGTTCTTGGCAGGGAGGGATGAACACTGAAGCTTTCTTT. Translated, it gives CASSSWQGGMNTEAFF.

This sequence joins TRBV9 and TRBJ2-7; 9 bases align to TRBD2. Germline trimming cut 3 bases from V and 5 bases from J; bases unmatched to any gene: 12. This CDR3 region has 16 residues. Germline V gene lookup returns CDR1 SGDLS and CDR2 YYNGEE. This chain's CDR3 is CASSAYSGRLPHEQYF. The CDR3 DNA reads TGTGCCAGCAGCGCCTATAGCGGGAGACTCCCCCACGAGCAGTACTTC.

V gene TRBV2 combines with J gene TRBJ2-7; 9 positions agree with TRBD1. Germline V gene sequence: CDR1 SNHLY, CDR2 FYNNEI. V gave up 4 bases and J gave up 9 bases; unmatched junction bases: 10. This CDR3 has 14 amino acids. In DNA form, the CDR3 reads TGTGCCAGCAGTGTATCCCGGGACAGGGCTGTGCAGTACTTC. Translating gives CASSVSRDRAVQYF. The variable domain in full, completed from reference TRBV2 and TRBJ2-7, reads EPEVTQTPSHQVTQMGQEVILRCVPISNHLYFYWYRQILGQKVEFLVSFYNNEISEKSEIFDDQFSVERPDGSNFTLKIRSTKLEDSAMYFCASSVSRDRAVQYFGPGTRLTVT.

V is TRBV28 and J is TRBJ2-1; D is ambiguous. Trimming took off 4 bases at V and 5 bases at J, with 9 bases between the two ends. This CDR3 has 13 amino acids. Germline lookup yields CDR1 MDHEN and CDR2 SYDVKM. This CDR3 is CASSSIADNEQFF. DNA of the CDR3: TGTGCCAGCAGTTCGATCGCCGACAATGAGCAGTTCTTC.

The chain has TRBV6-6 and TRBJ1-3, with TRBD1 as a possible D gene (6 bases). V lost 7 bases, J lost 4 bases, and 20 bases lay in between. Germline CDR1 is MNHNY and CDR2 is SVGAGI (reference sequence). This CDR3 is built from 16 residues. The CDR3 loop is CASNSPPGGEGNTIYF. DNA for the CDR3: TGTGCCAGCAACTCACCCCCGGGGGGCGAGGGAAACACCATATATTTT.

The chain employs TRBV9 and TRBJ2-7; perhaps TRBD1 as D (5 bases). Germline V lookup: CDR1 SGDLS, CDR2 YYNGEE. The CDR3 runs 14 residues. The V end lost 4 bases, the J end lost 2 bases, and 13 bases lay between the germline ends. In nucleotides, the CDR3 is TGTGCCAGCAGCCTACAGGAAGGGCCCTACGAGCAGTACTTC. Its protein product is CASSLQEGPYEQYF.

The chain carries TRBV30 and TRBJ1-1; no reliable D call. The CDR3 is 15 residues long. The germline CDR1 and CDR2 sequences are GTSNPN and SVGIG (reference sequence). The germline V and J ends were trimmed by 5 bases and 0 bases, with 16 bases remaining between them. The CDR3 sequence is CAWLSLEIMNTEAFF. CDR3 DNA: TGTGCCTGGTTGTCCCTGGAGATCATGAACACTGAAGCTTTCTTT.

The V call is TRBV7-2, the J call TRBJ2-5; TRBD2 might be the D (6 bases). Trimming took 1 base from V and 5 from J, leaving 17 bases between them. The CDR3 is made up of 16 amino acids. Germline V gives CDR1 SGHTA, CDR2 FQGNSA. CDR3 protein: CASSLGTSPVRETQYF. CDR3 coding DNA: TGTGCCAGCAGCTTAGGAACTAGCCCTGTTCGGGAGACCCAGTACTTC. Variable domain in full (rest from reference TRBV7-2 and TRBJ2-5): GAGVSQSPSNKVTEKGKDVELRCDPISGHTALYWYRQSLGQGLEFLIYFQGNSAPDKSGLPSDRFSAERTGGSVSTLTIQRTQQEDSAVYLCASSLGTSPVRETQYFGPGTRLLVL.

The V call is TRBV27, the J call TRBJ1-1; D gene unclear. CDR1 is MNHEY, CDR2 SMNVEV, per germline (reference sequence). The CDR3 is made up of 13 amino acids. V shed 8 bases and J shed 0 bases, with 10 bases lying between them. The CDR3 region is CASRELMNTEAFF. In nucleotides, the CDR3 is TGTGCCAGCCGTGAGCTTATGAACACTGAAGCTTTCTTT.

This clone was observed a single time. This chain joins TRBV6-1 and TRBJ1-5; 9 nucleotides agree with TRBD1. The CDR3 has 17 amino acids. The germline CDR1 and CDR2 sequences are MNHNS and SASEGT. V shed 1 base and J 4 bases; nucleotides not matched to a gene: 8. The CDR3 loop reads CASSEVVGQGGNQPQHF. The CDR3 DNA reads TGTGCCAGCAGTGAAGTCGTGGGACAGGGTGGAAATCAGCCCCAGCATTTT.

This clone was counted many times. CDR3 DNA: TGTGCCAGCAGTTTTGCCGGGACAGGGATATACGAGCAGTACTTC. Translated: CASSFAGTGIYEQYF. The genes are TRBV2 and TRBJ2-7, with TRBD1 matching 9 bases. Unmatched junction bases numbered 9, after V lost 5 bases and J lost 4 bases. The CDR3 runs to 15 residues. Germline loops: CDR1 SNHLY, CDR2 FYNNEI.

The V gene is TRBV5-6, the J gene TRBJ1-5; no clear D. Trimming took 2 bases from V and 5 from J, leaving 8 bases between them. Looked up from germline, CDR1 is SGHDT and CDR2 is YYEEEE. The CDR3 runs 13 residues. The DNA for the CDR3 is TGTGCCAGCAGCTTACGAGCTGATCAGCCCCAGCATTTT. Translated: CASSLRADQPQHF.

This clone occurred a few times. At the DNA level, this CDR3 is encoded by other sequences in the same sample as well. The chain joins TRBV27 to TRBJ1-1; a weak D match, TRBD1 (5 bases). CDR1 is MNHEY and CDR2 is SMNVEV in the germline V gene (reference sequence). The V gene lost 3 bases and the J gene lost 2 bases, with 10 bases spanning the gap. This CDR3 has 14 residues. The CDR3, as DNA: TGTGCCAGCAGTTTCTTAGGGACTAACACTGAAGCTTTCTTT. Protein sequence: CASSFLGTNTEAFF.

The rearrangement joins TRBV7-9 to TRBJ1-1; tentative D call: TRBD1 (5 bases). This CDR3 is 15 amino acids long. Trimming cost V 1 base and J 3 bases, with 12 bases left between them. Germline-derived CDR1 and CDR2 are SEHNR and FQNEAQ (reference sequence). The CDR3 here is CASSLEYGGDTEAFF. The CDR3 region has the DNA TGTGCCAGCAGCTTAGAGTACGGAGGGGACACTGAAGCTTTCTTT.

CDR3 sequence reads: CASSLQDTTQYF. CDR3 coding DNA: TGTGCCAGCAGTTTACAGGATACGACCCAGTACTTC. The chain recombines TRBV7-2 with TRBJ2-5; possible D gene TRBD1, 5 bases. V was cut by 6 bases and J by 7 bases, with 12 bases left in between. CDR1 and CDR2 from the germline V gene are SGHTA and FQGNSA. The CDR3 is 12 amino acids.

To note about this clone: Compared with germline, one end of the junction differs, possibly owing to a read error. This rearrangement joins TRBV2 to TRBJ2-7; 7 nucleotides match TRBD1. Germline V gene lookup returns CDR1 SNHLY and CDR2 FYNNEI. The CDR3 covers 14 residues. As DNA, the CDR3 is TGTGCCAGTAGTGAAGTCGGGACAGAAAACGAGCAGTACTTC. The encoded protein is CASSEVGTENEQYF.

The rearrangement joins TRBV28 to TRBJ1-4; D is ambiguous. CDR1 and CDR2 from the germline V gene are MDHEN and SYDVKM. The CDR3 is 16 residues long. V was trimmed by 2 bases and J by 6 bases, leaving 16 bases between them. CDR3 in DNA: TGTGCCAGCAGTTTAATGCACCGGCGGCGAGATGAAAAACTGTTTTTT. Its translation: CASSLMHRRRDEKLFF.

The genes are TRBV30 and TRBJ1-2; the D gene is possibly TRBD1 (6 bases). V was cut by 2 bases and J by 8 bases, with 15 bases left in between. Germline assignment: CDR1 GTSNPN and CDR2 SVGIG (reference sequence). The CDR3 covers 13 residues. This chain's CDR3 is CAWSKGGAWGYTF. The CDR3 DNA is TGTGCCTGGAGTAAGGGGGGGGCCTGGGGCTACACCTTC.

This chain connects TRBV7-3 to TRBJ1-5; 8 bases are a match to TRBD1. The CDR3 contains 17 residues. With 10 bases clipped from V and 2 bases from J, the junction kept 16 bases outside the gene matches. Germline CDR1 is SGHTA and CDR2 is FQGTGA. The CDR3 DNA is TGTGCCAACTCAACTGGTAGGACAGGGAATTGCAATCAGCCCCAGCATTTT. It yields the protein CANSTGRTGNCNQPQHF.

This clone was seen just once. This chain joins TRBV7-3 and TRBJ1-5, with D perhaps matching TRBD1 (6 bases). This CDR3 has 13 residues. CDR1 SGHTA and CDR2 FQGTGA come from the germline V gene. The V gene lost 2 bases and the J gene lost 6 bases, with 8 bases spanning the gap. CDR3 loop: CASSLARGQPQHF. CDR3 nucleotide sequence: TGTGCCAGCAGCTTAGCCAGGGGTCAGCCCCAGCATTTT. Variable domain in full (rest from reference TRBV7-3 and TRBJ1-5): GAGVSQTPSNKVTEKGKYVELRCDPISGHTALYWYRQSLGQGPEFLIYFQGTGAADDSGLPNDRFFAVRPEGSVSTLKIQRTERGDSAVYLCASSLARGQPQHFGDGTRLSIL.

This rearrangement joins TRBV28 to TRBJ2-1, with D tentatively TRBD2 (7 bases). The germline V and J ends were trimmed by 1 base and 7 bases, with 14 bases remaining between them. CDR3 length: 15 residues. CDR1 is MDHEN, CDR2 SYDVKM, per germline. The CDR3 reads CASSLLGGGWNEQFF. The CDR3 nucleotides are TGTGCCAGCAGTTTATTAGGGGGGGGCTGGAATGAGCAGTTCTTC. The variable domain in full, completed from reference TRBV28 and TRBJ2-1, reads DVKVTQSSRYLVKRTGEKVFLECVQDMDHENMFWYRQDPGLGLRLIYFSYDVKMKEKGDIPEGYSVSREKKERFSLILESASTNQTSMYLCASSLLGGGWNEQFFGPGTRLTVL.

The chain recombines TRBV3-1 (or the pseudogene TRBV3-2) with TRBJ2-1; D unresolved. The CDR3 is 15 residues long. With 7 bases removed from V and 4 bases from J, the gap between germline ends came to 17 bases. The germline gives CDR1 LGHDT, CDR2 YNNKEL (reference sequence). CDR3 amino acids: CASTLGPPAYNEQFF. The CDR3 DNA follows: TGTGCCAGCACCCTCGGACCACCGGCGTACAATGAGCAGTTCTTC.

This chain links TRBV30 with TRBJ1-1; 9 nucleotides align to TRBD1. The J segment lost 4 bases and the V segment lost 3 bases, leaving 9 bases of the junction unmatched. CDR3 length equals 15 residues. Germline assignment: CDR1 GTSNPN and CDR2 SVGIG (reference sequence). Here the CDR3 DNA reads TGTGCCTGGAGGGGAGACAGGGGGTTGGGCACTGAAGCTTTCTTT. This gives the protein CAWRGDRGLGTEAFF.

V gene TRBV30 combines with J gene TRBJ2-7; TRBD1 agrees at 7 bases. There are 13 residues in the CDR3. The V gene's germline CDR1 is GTSNPN and CDR2 SVGIG (reference sequence). Trimming removed 2 bases from V and 4 bases from J; junction bases left unmatched: 5. Here the CDR3 reads CAWSPGQFYEQYF. CDR3 in DNA: TGTGCCTGGAGTCCGGGACAGTTTTACGAGCAGTACTTC.

This chain links TRBV11-2 with TRBJ2-1, with D possibly being TRBD1 or TRBD2 (5 bases each). The V and J ends lost 2 bases and 2 bases respectively, with 13 bases between them. The germline V gene has CDR1 SGHAT and CDR2 FQNNGV. The CDR3 is 16 amino acids. CDR3 sequence reads: CASSLSGPNPYNEQFF. The CDR3 DNA follows: TGTGCCAGCAGCTTATCGGGGCCTAACCCCTACAATGAGCAGTTCTTC.

The count of this clone is one. The gene calls are TRBV6-5 and TRBJ1-1; D is uncertain. V lost 6 bases, J lost 7 bases, and 18 bases lay in between. This CDR3 is built from 14 residues. Germline lookup yields CDR1 MNHEY and CDR2 SVGAGI. This CDR3 is CASSRSRVLSEAFF. The CDR3 bases are TGTGCCAGCAGCCGCAGTAGGGTGTTGAGTGAAGCTTTCTTT.

This chain joins TRBV2 and TRBJ1-6, with 7 bases fitting TRBD1. CDR1 is SNHLY and CDR2 is FYNNEI in the germline V gene. There are 15 residues in the CDR3. V shed 3 bases, J shed 6 bases, and the junction held 5 bases outside the gene matches. The CDR3 DNA reads as TGTGCCAGCAGTGAGACAGGGACCTTTAATTCACCCCTCCACTTT. It encodes CASSETGTFNSPLHF.

This chain joins TRBV24-1 and TRBJ2-5, with 9 nucleotides matching TRBD2. With 8 bases clipped from V and 3 bases from J, the junction kept 9 bases outside the gene matches. CDR3 length: 15 residues. Germline-derived CDR1 and CDR2 are KGHDR and SFDVKD. CDR3 DNA: TGTGCCACCACGGGAGCGGGAGGTGGAGAAGAGACCCAGTACTTC. Protein: CATTGAGGGEETQYF.

This rearrangement joins TRBV2 to TRBJ1-2; tentatively, D is TRBD1 (6 bases). This CDR3 is built from 16 residues. The V and J ends lost 7 bases and 6 bases respectively, with 24 bases between them. Germline lookup yields CDR1 SNHLY and CDR2 FYNNEI. For the CDR3, the DNA is TGTGCCAGCACCCTGGTGGGGACATATATCGAACATGGCTACACCTTC. Amino acid sequence: CASTLVGTYIEHGYTF.

This chain links TRBV7-3 with TRBJ2-1; no definite D call. The ends were cut back, 5 bases at V and 9 bases at J, with 14 bases in the middle. This CDR3 is built from 13 residues. CDR1 and CDR2 from the germline V gene are SGHTA and FQGTGA. Here the CDR3 DNA reads TGTGCCAGCAGCATCACGCCCCCGGGTGAGCAGTTCTTC. Translating gives CASSITPPGEQFF.